Each of the 12 T cell receptor beta chains below was sequenced from the same sample in a study of technical replicates of blood from a handful of donors. The data were produced by immunoSEQ multiplex PCR, yet TCRdb's version contains in-frame clones alone and is incomplete. The sample carries 95,000 to 100,000 clones, under 96% recorded once. The sample consisted of T cells isolated from PBMCs. The receptors come from a human donor in good health.

The chain employs TRBV30 and TRBJ1-3; a possible D gene is TRBD1 (6 bases). From germline, CDR1 is GTSNPN and CDR2 SVGIG (reference sequence). This CDR3 region has 13 residues. V gave up 4 bases and J gave up 10 bases, with 17 bases separating them. In DNA, the CDR3 is TGTGCCTGGAACCAAGACCTCAGGGGAACCATATATTTT. Encoded protein: CAWNQDLRGTIYF.

V is TRBV2 and J is TRBJ1-1, with D unclear. The CDR3 contains 10 residues. Trimming stripped 4 bases from V and 8 bases from J, with 5 bases between. Germline CDR1 SNHLY, CDR2 FYNNEI. The CDR3: CASSAEEAFF. CDR3 nucleotide sequence: TGTGCCAGCAGTGCAGAAGAAGCTTTCTTT.

The chain carries TRBV19 and TRBJ2-3; the D is unclear. This CDR3 is 12 amino acids long. The V end lost 6 bases, the J end lost 4 bases, and 8 bases lay between the germline ends. Germline values: CDR1 LNHDA, CDR2 SQIVND (reference sequence). CDR3 bases: TGTGCCAGTAGCCGGGTCCCAGATACGCAGTATTTT. It codes for CASSRVPDTQYF. Together with reference TRBV19 and TRBJ2-3, the CDR3 gives the full variable domain: DGGITQSPKYLFRKEGQNVTLSCEQNLNHDAMYWYRQDPGQGLRLIYYSQIVNDFQKGDIAEGYSVSREKKESFPLTVTSAQKNPTAFYLCASSRVPDTQYFGPGTRLTVL.

The genes are TRBV19 and TRBJ2-1; 11 positions agree with TRBD2. Germline lookup yields CDR1 LNHDA and CDR2 SQIVND (reference sequence). The CDR3 loop spans 15 amino acids. The trim removed 7 bases at V and 4 bases at J, leaving 6 bases unmatched. The CDR3 sequence is CASTASGGTYNEQFF. The DNA for the CDR3 is TGTGCCAGTACAGCTAGCGGGGGGACTTACAATGAGCAGTTCTTC.

V usage is TRBV7-2 and J usage is TRBJ1-4; no clear D. This CDR3 spans 20 amino acids. Per the germline V gene, CDR1 is SGHTA and CDR2 is FQGNSA. Deletions cut 0 bases from V and 0 bases from J, with 20 bases between. The CDR3: CASSLAPLEGLHATNEKLFF. In DNA form, the CDR3 reads TGTGCCAGCAGCTTAGCCCCGTTGGAGGGCTTACATGCAACTAATGAAAAACTGTTTTTT.

The rearrangement uses TRBV6-1 and TRBJ2-3, with unresolved D. CDR1 and CDR2 from the germline V gene are MNHNS and SASEGT. The CDR3 has 12 amino acids. Trimming cost V 8 bases and J 0 bases, with 6 bases left between them. For the CDR3, the DNA is TGTGCCAGCGAGACTAGCACAGATACGCAGTATTTT. Amino acids: CASETSTDTQYF.

This chain uses TRBV7-8 with TRBJ1-2; the match to TRBD1 covers 8 bases. V lost 5 bases to trimming and J lost 8 bases; unmatched junction nucleotides: 7. Germline V gives CDR1 SGHVS, CDR2 FQNEAQ. The CDR3 has 13 amino acids. CDR3 loop: CASSPDRVGGYTF. The CDR3 DNA sequence: TGTGCCAGCAGCCCGGACAGGGTAGGAGGCTACACCTTC.

The gene calls are TRBV5-1 and TRBJ2-7; the match to TRBD2 covers 13 bases. Trimming cost V 2 bases and J 0 bases; bases outside gene matches: 2. The germline V gene has CDR1 SGHRS and CDR2 YFSETQ. The CDR3 spans 16 residues. The CDR3 DNA sequence: TGCGCCAGCAGCTTTCGACTAGCGGGGGGCTCCTACGAGCAGTACTTC. The encoded protein is CASSFRLAGGSYEQYF.

J is TRBJ1-1 and V is TRBV19, with 7 nucleotides matching TRBD1. Germline V CDR1 and CDR2: LNHDA, SQIVND (reference sequence). The CDR3 runs to 14 residues. The trim removed 5 bases at V and 6 bases at J, leaving 9 bases unmatched. The CDR3 nucleotides read TGTGCCAGTAGTGTGACAGGGACGTCGCCTGAAGCTTTCTTT. This encodes CASSVTGTSPEAFF. Using reference TRBV19 and TRBJ1-1 for the parts outside the CDR3, the full variable domain is DGGITQSPKYLFRKEGQNVTLSCEQNLNHDAMYWYRQDPGQGLRLIYYSQIVNDFQKGDIAEGYSVSREKKESFPLTVTSAQKNPTAFYLCASSVTGTSPEAFFGQGTRLTVV.

This clone was seen once. The chain joins TRBV20-1 to TRBJ2-1, with TRBD2 matching over 9 bases. The CDR3 runs 11 residues. The germline CDR1 and CDR2 sequences are DFQATT and SNEGSKA (reference sequence). The junction had 5 bases not matched to a gene; V was cut back by 4 bases and J by 13 bases. The CDR3 bases are TGCAGTGCTACCTGGGGGACTAGCCAGTTCTTC. Translation gives CSATWGTSQFF.

This sequence joins TRBV27 and TRBJ2-7, with 8 nucleotides matching TRBD2. Germline CDR1 and CDR2: MNHEY and SMNVEV (reference sequence). V shed 5 bases and J 5 bases; nucleotides not matched to a gene: 14. The CDR3 totals 16 residues. Here the CDR3 reads CASSPPPSSGHDEQYF. For the CDR3, the DNA is TGTGCCAGCAGTCCGCCACCCTCTAGCGGGCATGACGAGCAGTACTTC.

The sample holds one count of this clone. J is TRBJ1-3 and V is TRBV6-4; D is ambiguous. The CDR3 extends over 14 amino acids. The V and J ends lost 4 bases and 2 bases respectively, with 9 bases between them. The V gene's germline CDR1 is MRHNA and CDR2 SNTAGT. CDR3 loop: CASSVFITGNTIYF. The CDR3 region has the DNA TGTGCCAGCAGTGTTTTCATCACTGGAAACACCATATATTTT.